Described below is a single TCR beta chain sequence and its context. Germline V gene lookup returns CDR1 ENHRY and CDR2 SYGVKD. The CDR3 is made up of 15 amino acids. This specimen comes from a study of human CD8 memory T cell subsets. Scientists made TCR beta libraries using UMI-labeled 5' RACE. TCRdb re-called the 5' RACE reads and shows each CDR3 protein once, DNA omitted. Its table lists more than 5,500 distinct CDR3 sequences. Memory CD8+ T cells of the stem-like type (TSTEM) were CCR7+ PD-1- TIGIT-. The J gene is TRBJ2-2, the V gene TRBV10-3; no DNA is available, so the TRBD2 call from TCRdb remains unchecked. The TCR originated in a human donor in good health. Material for sequencing was CD8+ stem-like memory T cells (TSCM and TCM) sorted from PBMCs. Sample subset: stem-like memory CD8 T cells (TSTEM), CCR7+ PD-1- TIGIT-. The CDR3 protein is CAISEVEGGAGELFF.